Presented here are 20 T cell receptor beta chains from one specimen sequenced in a study of T-cell memory formation after mild COVID-19. TCRdb reprocessed the 5' RACE reads via MiXCR and lists one record per CDR3 protein. The sample lists some 210,000 distinct CDR3 sequences, about 10% occurring once. Sequences were obtained from PBMCs or a T cell subset sorted from them (not recorded which). The receptors shown here come from a man aged 18 to 30 who had mild COVID-19 (a few samples of this study predate the infection). Cell type and time point are not known.

Only a few counts were recorded for this clonotype. The genes are TRBV7-2 and TRBJ2-1; maybe TRBD2 (6 bases). CDR1 and CDR2 from the germline V gene are SGHTA and FQGNSA. Trimming stripped 1 base from V and 6 bases from J, with 10 bases between. This CDR3 has 14 residues. The CDR3 reads CASSLGRGTNEQFF. The CDR3 bases are TGTGCCAGCAGCTTAGGTCGGGGGACCAATGAGCAGTTCTTC.

Only a few counts were recorded for this clonotype. The rearrangement joins TRBV7-6 to TRBJ2-3; 10 bases agree with TRBD1. CDR3 size: 16 residues. J lost 7 bases, V lost 1 base, and 8 bases had no gene match. Germline V gene lookup returns CDR1 SGHVS and CDR2 FNYEAQ. DNA for the CDR3: TGTGCCAGCAGCTTAGAAGGGACAGGGGTTCGAAATACGCAGTATTTT. Protein product: CASSLEGTGVRNTQYF.

This chain links TRBV20-1 with TRBJ2-1; a weak D match, TRBD1 (6 bases). Germline V gives CDR1 DFQATT, CDR2 SNEGSKA (reference sequence). Trimming stripped 1 base from V and 5 bases from J, with 15 bases between. This CDR3 has 15 residues. CDR3 bases: TGCAGTGCTAGAGTGGGGGCGGGTCTCAACAATGAGCAGTTCTTC. Its translation: CSARVGAGLNNEQFF.

This clonotype was recorded many times. V is TRBV7-9 and J is TRBJ2-1; 7 bases are shared with TRBD2. This CDR3 is built from 15 residues. V was clipped by 7 bases and J by 4 bases; unmatched bases: 10. Per the germline V gene, CDR1 is SEHNR and CDR2 is FQNEAQ (reference sequence). The CDR3 region has the DNA TGTGCCAGCACTGGAGGAGCGGGGTCGTACAATGAGCAGTTCTTC. Its protein product is CASTGGAGSYNEQFF.

This chain links TRBV4-2 with TRBJ2-7, with 7 bases that match TRBD2. Germline CDR1 reads LGHNA; CDR2 reads YNFKEQ. This CDR3 comprises 15 residues. The J segment lost 0 bases and the V segment lost 4 bases, leaving 6 bases of the junction unmatched. CDR3: CASSPGLDSSYEQYF. Here the CDR3 DNA reads TGTGCCAGCAGCCCAGGACTAGATAGCTCCTACGAGCAGTACTTC.

V usage is TRBV4-3 and J usage is TRBJ2-2; D possibly corresponds to TRBD1 (6 bases). Looked up from germline, CDR1 is LGHNA and CDR2 is YSLEER. CDR3 length: 22 amino acids. Deletions cut 0 bases from V and 4 bases from J, with 30 bases between. CDR3 region: CASSQDFFGAGAYSASTGELFF. In DNA form, the CDR3 reads TGCGCCAGCAGCCAAGATTTCTTTGGGGCAGGGGCCTACTCCGCCAGCACCGGGGAGCTGTTTTTT.

This clonotype was detected a few times. The CDR3 region is CASSSLGGIAFF. CDR3 sequence (DNA): TGTGCCAGCAGCTCTTTGGGGGGGATCGCTTTCTTT. V is TRBV11-1 and J is TRBJ1-1; weak D call: TRBD1 (5 bases). The CDR3 covers 12 residues. Trimming removed 4 bases at V and 11 bases at J, with 14 bases between. Germline V gene lookup returns CDR1 SGHAT and CDR2 FQDESV (reference sequence).

The genes are TRBV12-3 or TRBV12-4 and TRBJ2-7; 8 positions match TRBD2. The trim removed 6 bases at V and 2 bases at J, leaving 9 bases unmatched. The CDR3 runs 15 residues. CDR3 sequence (DNA): TGTGCCAGCAGGCTTAGCGGGGCCCCTACCTACGAGCAGTACTTC. As protein: CASRLSGAPTYEQYF.

V gene TRBV5-5 combines with J gene TRBJ2-6; 9 bases align to TRBD1. Germline V gives CDR1 SGHKS, CDR2 YYEKEE (reference sequence). V shed 4 bases and J 0 bases; nucleotides not matched to a gene: 8. This CDR3 is built from 18 residues. The CDR3 reads CASSPGQGFLSGANVLTF. CDR3 coding DNA: TGTGCCAGCAGCCCGGGACAGGGATTTCTCTCTGGGGCCAACGTCCTGACTTTC.

The chain links TRBV4-3 to TRBJ2-7; D unresolved. The germline V and J ends were trimmed by 1 base and 0 bases, with 7 bases remaining between them. This CDR3 spans 14 amino acids. Germline V gene data show CDR1 as LGHNA and CDR2 as YSLEER. The CDR3: CASSQGLSSYEQYF. CDR3 sequence (DNA): TGCGCCAGCAGCCAAGGTCTGAGCTCCTACGAGCAGTACTTC.

This clonotype was seen more than once but under ten times. The genes are TRBV10-3 and TRBJ2-1; D is perhaps TRBD2 (6 bases). Germline V CDR1 and CDR2: ENHRY, SYGVKD. With 9 bases removed from V and 9 bases from J, the gap between germline ends came to 15 bases. The CDR3 consists of 12 residues. In nucleotides, the CDR3 is TGTGCCATGGACGGAGGGTGGGGTGAGCAGTTCTTC. Its translation: CAMDGGWGEQFF.

A few counts support this clonotype. The J gene is TRBJ2-1, the V gene TRBV20-1, with D possibly being TRBD2 (7 bases). The CDR3 runs 15 residues. Germline V gene lookup returns CDR1 DFQATT and CDR2 SNEGSKA (reference sequence). The V and J ends lost 6 bases and 5 bases respectively, with 20 bases between them. The CDR3 reads CSASPPGGKNNEQFF. Written as DNA, the CDR3 is TGCAGTGCCAGCCCCCCGGGGGGCAAGAACAATGAGCAGTTCTTC.

The chain has TRBV2 and TRBJ1-4, with a possible D match to TRBD1 (5 bases). Germline CDR1 reads SNHLY; CDR2 reads FYNNEI. This CDR3 comprises 14 residues. V was trimmed by 7 bases and J by 3 bases, leaving 12 bases between them. CDR3 residues: CASKQWGSNEKLFF. Here the CDR3 DNA reads TGTGCCAGCAAGCAATGGGGGTCTAATGAAAAACTGTTTTTT.

The chain has TRBV24-1 and TRBJ2-7; the D gene is possibly TRBD1 (6 bases). V lost 12 bases, J lost 5 bases, and 16 bases lay in between. Germline CDR1 KGHDR, CDR2 SFDVKD. This CDR3 is 12 amino acids long. In nucleotides, the CDR3 is TGTGCCCCTAGGGGGTCAAAAGACGAGCAGTACGTC. It yields the protein CAPRGSKDEQYV.

The CDR3 DNA reads as TGCGCCAGCAGCTTGGGTTACGGATACAATGAGCAGTTCTTC. Translation gives CASSLGYGYNEQFF. V and J are TRBV5-1 and TRBJ2-1; D is undetermined. The CDR3 extends over 14 amino acids. V was trimmed by 0 bases and J by 4 bases, leaving 8 bases between them. The germline V gene encodes CDR1 SGHRS and CDR2 YFSETQ.

This clonotype was seen more than once but under ten times. The chain combines TRBV4-3 with TRBJ2-7; D gene uncertain. The CDR3 totals 17 residues. Trimming pared 1 base from V and 3 bases from J, leaving 19 bases between. Per germline, CDR1 LGHNA and CDR2 YSLEER. This CDR3 is CASSQGTGSSTLYEQYF. In DNA, the CDR3 is TGCGCCAGCAGCCAAGGGACGGGTTCGTCTACCCTCTACGAGCAGTACTTC.

CDR3 in amino acids: CASSQADSNTEAFF. DNA for the CDR3: TGTGCCAGCAGCCAGGCGGATTCGAACACTGAAGCTTTCTTT. V is TRBV3-1 and J is TRBJ1-1; D is ambiguous. Per germline, CDR1 LGHDT and CDR2 YNNKEL (reference sequence). Trimming took 3 bases from V and 1 from J, leaving 9 bases between them. CDR3 length: 14 amino acids. Complete variable domain (other parts from reference TRBV3-1 and TRBJ1-1): DTAVSQTPKYLVTQMGNDKSIKCEQNLGHDTMYWYKQDSKKFLKIMFSYNNKELIINETVPNRFSPKSPDKAHLNLHINSLELGDSAVYFCASSQADSNTEAFFGQGTRLTVV.

In DNA, the CDR3 is TGTGCCAGCAGCTTAGGCAGGGGGCATAATCAGCCCCAGCATTTT. Translating gives CASSLGRGHNQPQHF. The chain is built from TRBV7-2 and TRBJ1-5, with TRBD1 identical over 8 bases. Germline V gene data show CDR1 as SGHTA and CDR2 as FQGNSA. This CDR3 spans 15 amino acids. Germline trimming cut 1 base from V and 4 bases from J; bases unmatched to any gene: 3.

This clonotype has a count of ten or more. The chain joins TRBV7-2 to TRBJ2-3; D call uncertain. CDR3 length: 14 residues. The germline V gene encodes CDR1 SGHTA and CDR2 FQGNSA. The germline V and J ends were trimmed by 3 bases and 3 bases, with 10 bases remaining between them. CDR3 loop: CASSLGIGTDTQYF. The CDR3 nucleotides are TGTGCCAGCAGCTTGGGCATTGGGACAGATACGCAGTATTTT.

This chain uses TRBV11-2 with TRBJ2-3; D is possibly TRBD1 (6 bases). The V and J ends lost 5 bases and 1 base respectively, with 22 bases between them. Germline values: CDR1 SGHAT, CDR2 FQNNGV. This CDR3 spans 18 amino acids. The DNA for the CDR3 is TGTGCCAGCAGCGTAGGGTCCGGGACATGGGTCCGCACAGATACGCAGTATTTT. Protein product: CASSVGSGTWVRTDTQYF.